The clone carrying this TCR beta chain was recorded at least ten times. Its antigen is still unknown. This record comes from a study of neurological immune-mediated disorders. Findings and limits, study-wide: HTLV-1-associated myelopathy showed the most TCR clonal expansion; multiple sclerosis the least, below healthy controls.

As to time point: longitudinal time-point 3. Unsorted libraries were prepared from 2 million PBMCs held at -80 C. Germline V lookup: CDR1 SGHDT, CDR2 YYEEEE. The CDR3 extends over 17 amino acids. V gave up 0 bases and J gave up 0 bases; unmatched junction bases: 4. Using its own MiXCR run on the 5' RACE reads, TCRdb lists one record per CDR3 protein. Of roughly 50,000 distinct CDR3 sequences listed, 10% to 15% are singletons. The chain joins TRBV5-6 to TRBJ2-5; 11 nucleotides match TRBD2. Sequencing input: PBMCs. This clonotype originated in a male donor with HTLV-1-associated myelopathy (HAM/TSP). CDR3 in DNA: TGTGCCAGCAGCTTGGCCCTTAGCGGGGGGGACCAAGAGACCCAGTACTTC. As protein: CASSLALSGGDQETQYF.